Included here is one T cell receptor beta chain sequence, with context. It lacks a known antigen. No base qualities exist here, and no much larger clone lies one base off it. The data are from a study of cytomegalovirus exposure and HLA in healthy donors (dated by TCRdb to about 2017). Background for the entire study: An earlier analysis of 587 of the donors reported about 260 Gb of sequence data and 117 million unique TCR beta sequences obtained from about 200 million T cells. Roughly 300 gigabases of sequencing data and roughly 80 million unique TCR sequences made up an early release that covered roughly 670 HLA-typed donors. Among the roughly 390 genotyped donors, 75% to 90% belonged to the genetic ancestry cluster associated with self-reported Caucasian donors. The study aimed to test whether cataloging public T cell receptors could reveal signatures of past pathogen exposure. The study used immunosequencing to profile the T cell repertoires of some 600 subjects and linked those repertoires to cytomegalovirus serostatus. Besides the first cohort of some 670 subjects, a separate validation cohort made up of over 100 different subjects was used. To predict cytomegalovirus infection status, the study combined high-throughput TCR immunosequencing, statistical association of individual TCRs with disease status, and machine learning. A later analysis re-examined previously published TCR beta repertoires from about 670 donors and added high-resolution HLA genotyping to investigate patterns of TCR occurrence. Rather than using new phenotypic data, the later analysis identified candidate immune exposures from TCR beta sequences and from how often those sequences occurred across donors. An earlier analysis of 500 to 750 of the donors applied high-throughput TCR beta sequencing to assess whether each TCR beta V gene segment acted as functional or pseudogenic. Donor age, sex, ethnicity and CMV serostatus were compiled together with the repertoire data. In a later genetic analysis, genome-wide SNP genotypes for about three fifths of the 666 donors were used, and that subset was treated as a discovery cohort. Every repertoire in the discovery cohort had been generated on one and the same sequencing platform. HLA typing included class I and class II loci at four-digit resolution. Typing coverage differed by locus: A, B, C, DRB1 and DQB1 were typed in about 620-640 donors, DQA1 in approximately 520, DPA1 in nearly 610, and DPB1 in 450 to 480. Several DR-DQ haplotypes were treated as single units for association and clustering because of strong linkage in the cohort. Across 398 genotyped donors of the cohort, an average of roughly 200,000 unique TCR beta nucleotide sequences per donor were sequenced, and 15% to 20% of those sequences were non-productive. On the study overall, not on this receptor specifically: Across donors, most TCR sequences were observed very rarely, whereas some public TCRs were present in many individuals. When HLA alleles, especially DR and DQ, strongly co-occurred, attributing TCR associations to individual alleles was difficult. An association between a missense DCLRE1C variant and V-gene and J-gene trimming of TCR beta chains was found in a later genetic analysis and replicated in an independent cohort. In a later analysis, TCR association rates were found to vary across HLA loci, with the most associated TCRs seen for DRB1 alleles and the fewest for HLA-C alleles. The sequencing pipeline was judged likely to have produced a cluster of highly shared sequence variants as a technical artifact. The cohort was sequenced for TCR beta chains only, and without alpha or paired-chain data the features that could be detected were limited. In a later analysis, HLA-associated TCR beta chains were found to be more clonally expanded and to have lower generation probabilities than equally common non-associated chains. In an earlier analysis of around 500 of the donors, most TCR beta V segments appeared in productive rearrangements about 87% or about 30% of the time, broadly matching IMGT annotations. Because HLA typing was unavailable for some donors at each locus, only the typed subset was used in association tests. A further reported finding was that TCR beta sequences accurately predicted the HLA-A and HLA-B alleles for most subjects in the first cohort. A later analysis found that most CMV-associated TCR beta chains appeared HLA-restricted, with HLA associations seemingly driven largely by CMV exposure. The authors suggested that the approach could potentially be generalized to other disease states and immunological phenotypes. According to a later genetic analysis, donors in an Asian-associated ancestry cluster had fewer N-insertions in productive TCRs than the approximately 650-donor mean. In a later analysis, some 17,000 TCR beta sequences were associated with specific HLA alleles at a false discovery rate of 0.05. A total of fewer than 200 TCR beta chains were listed by the study as associated with cytomegalovirus. Several of the top co-occurrence clusters appeared to be linked to parvovirus B19, influenza, CMV and Epstein-Barr virus, according to a later analysis. The presence/absence analyses assumed that sequencing depth was roughly uniform across donors, and that assumption may not be true. In vitro tests confirmed that three of the cytomegalovirus-associated TCR beta chains recognize cytomegalovirus antigens. Cytomegalovirus status was reported to be diagnosed by the classifier with high specificity and sensitivity in both the original and validation cohorts. For the cohort, immune exposure information was limited to CMV serostatus. Linkage disequilibrium might explain the correlated functional status among segregating V segments, but an unknown experimental factor could not be ruled out. Because counts were too low, about 18 rarely observed V segments, including chromosome 9 orphons, were excluded from the earlier analysis of roughly 580 of the donors.

In total, around 600 healthy bone marrow donors made up the cohort. All cohort members were sampled while nominally healthy, although unrecorded immune exposures were likely present. The donor tested CMV seronegative and was one of the 352 seronegative cohort members. A peripheral blood sample was collected from each donor, and TCR beta sequencing was performed on peripheral blood mononuclear cells. The Qiagen DNeasy Blood Extraction Kit was used to extract genomic DNA from the blood cell samples. Receptor amplification or capture employed the immunoSEQ multiplex PCR assay. A mixture of 60 forward primers for TCR Vbeta segments and 13 reverse primers for TCR Jbeta segments was used in the multiplex PCR. Amplification of the CDR3 region of rearranged TCR beta genes was performed with a multiplex PCR assay on genomic DNA. On the Illumina HiSeq System, the amplified TCR beta libraries were sequenced as 87-base-pair reads. Per the source publication's procedure: In a later analysis, some 80 million unique TCR beta chains were counted across the roughly 670 repertoires, and around 10 million of these chains were shared by at least two donors. To remove PCR and sequencing errors, raw reads were error-corrected and collapsed into unique sequences using a nearest-neighbor algorithm that merged closely related sequences. V, D and J gene segments were assigned by aligning CDR3 sequences to IMGT reference sequences. For a sequence to be retained, a match of at least six nucleotides was required to both a V gene segment and a J gene segment. Rearrangements were classified as productive when the CDR3 lacked stop codons and remained in frame with V and J, and all other rearrangements were classified as non-productive. Following IMGT convention, CDR3 was defined as the stretch from the second conserved V-encoded cysteine to the conserved J-encoded phenylalanine. In an earlier analysis of 587 of the donors, sequences lacking an unambiguous match to a single V gene segment were excluded. In an earlier analysis of 587 of the donors, V segments were called functional above 56.7% productive rearrangements and were called segregating when the between-donor standard deviation exceeded 5%. To diagnose cytomegalovirus status from the catalog of TCR beta chain sequences, a statistical classification framework was built. In a later analysis, TCR nucleotide sequences were compared against IMGT/GENE-DB human TR gene sequences so that V and J genes could be assigned. A later analysis assigned CDR3 sequences and most-parsimonious VDJ recombination scenarios with the TCRdist pipeline. In a later analysis, each TCR beta chain was defined by its CDR3 amino acid sequence together with its V-gene family, and reads without a unique V-gene family were excluded. To address suspected cross-contamination and a sequencing artifact, a later analysis removed around 600 highly shared, low-generation-probability nucleotide sequences. A later analysis calculated a clonal expansion index for each public chain from normalized within-repertoire ranks of inferred template counts. In a later analysis, generation probabilities were computed with a VDJ recombination model fitted to out-of-frame rearrangements, and the resulting probabilities were checked against IGoR. In a later analysis, TCR-TCR, TCR-HLA and TCR-CMV co-occurrence was scored with hypergeometric tests, and a repertoire-size bias correction was applied to TCR pairs. In a later analysis, false discovery rates were estimated by permuting HLA or CMV assignments 20 times. A later analysis grouped co-occurring TCRs with DBSCAN, adding TCRdist sequence similarity when clustering within HLA-allele-positive subsets. Repertoires with fewer than 30,000 or more than 120,000 public chains were left out of co-occurrence clustering, as were four to six repertoires with anomalous nucleotide sharing. TCRdb obtained this table from immuneACCESS and retained in-frame rearrangements with V and J assigned. These tables miss some clones; where compared with another copy, unresolved V genes account for less than half of the shortfall, and the remainder is unexplained. The V and J calls and clone size were taken over from that table, and D and trimming were inferred from the DNA. The sample yields about 140,000 clones; roughly 87% were counted once. 0.45% to 0.55% of the sample is held by the ten biggest clonotypes.

The TCR sequence derives from a woman in her thirties or forties in good health and CMV-seronegative. The sequencing sample was made of PBMCs.

The CDR3 has the sequence CASIPGGSNTEAFF. The nucleotide sequence is given as TGTGCCAGCATTCCAGGGGGGTCGAACACTGAAGCTTTCTTT. In this chain, TRBV28 is recombined with TRBJ1-1; a stretch of 7 junction bases matches TRBD1. Trimming accounts for 7 bases at V and 1 base at J, while the number of junction bases matched to no gene is 6. Its CDR3 holds 14 amino acids, cysteine through phenylalanine. The only DNA kept is the CDR3, 42 bases in frame from the first base. As encoded in the germline V gene, CDR1 is MDHEN while CDR2 is SYDVKM.